This record looks at one T cell receptor (beta chain) sequence and its context. What this receptor recognizes is not known. Read sequence stops 3 residues before the CDR3 end, and the germline J gene provides the missing end. The immunoSEQ assay used multiplex PCR to amplify TCR beta CDR3 regions from an average of roughly 1.2 ug of genomic DNA per sample. The assay corrected primer bias using a complete synthetic TCR repertoire to establish an amplification baseline. Amplicons were sequenced on the Illumina platform. Per the original workflow: Sequences were error-corrected by clustering with frequency ratios and a modified nearest-neighbor algorithm and were then analyzed in the immunoSEQ Analyzer with IMGT gene definitions. At each rarefaction depth, TCR richness and evenness were averaged across 20 rarefaction repeats, and any sample with fewer sequences than the depth was left out. Wilcoxon rank sum tests with FDR correction were used to compare relative abundances of V, D and J genes between the groups. In the blinded duplicates, the intraclass correlation was around 96% for TCR richness and averaged 76.4% across 65 to 85 gene segments. This immuneACCESS table, as held by TCRdb, lists in-frame sequences with V and J called but not all clones. Of the missing ones, under half trace to an unresolved V gene in checked studies; the others have no known cause. Clonal size and the V and J genes are those of that table, whereas D and trimming came from the DNA. The sample table records 25,000 to 35,000 clones. The ten largest clones take up 7.5% to 10% of the sample.

There are 14 amino acids in the CDR3, from cysteine to phenylalanine inclusive. The CDR3 was read in part: 33 bases, with the frame set at base 1. The germline V and J ends show losses of 6 bases and 5 bases respectively, and no gene match explains 7 bases of the junction. CDR1 DFQATT and CDR2 SNEGSKA are derived from the germline V gene (reference sequence). The data were obtained in a study of T cells in women clearing cervical HPV infection (dated by TCRdb to between 2018 and 2020). At the level of the whole study: The cases were some 27 women with histologically confirmed HPV16-related CIN3 or worse, and 2 of these cases were invasive cancers. Controls were 25 or so women whose single incident HPV16 infection cleared within 12 months without precancer or cancer developing. Blood from cases was drawn at the visit where the lesion was first identified, while blood from controls was drawn once the infection was no longer detected. For cases, the median interval between lesion detection and blood sampling was roughly 150 days, with an interquartile range of about 85 to 210 days. Because only a few women had HLA typing data, the possibility that HLA type acted as a confounder could not be ruled out. Nested within Costa Rica's Guanacaste HPV Natural History Study, an exploratory proof-of-principle case-control study compared TCR repertoires across cervical HPV16 outcomes. Cases and controls were matched on year of sample collection and on age within five years. Cases had a median age of almost 35 years compared with 38 for controls, and baseline characteristics showed no significant differences between the groups. In the parent cohort, some 10,000 women aged 18 or older were enrolled in Guanacaste, Costa Rica, during about 1992 to 1994 and then followed for less than 8 years. Quality controls consisted of five blinded duplicates per group, for a total of roughly 60 samples made up of roughly 50 participants and around ten replicates.

Overall results and qualifications from the work: Cases were distinguished from controls with an estimated AUC of about 0.8 by random forest classifiers combining richness and V gene abundances. TRBV6-7 relative abundance was lower in cases than in controls (approximately 0.11% versus 0.16%; Bonferroni P = 0.0008). TCR repertoire richness was significantly higher in CIN3+ cases than in controls across sequencing depths, while evenness did not differ. Because the number of T cells in each sample was unknown, differences in richness could reflect differing T-cell content rather than repertoire biology. Because of the cross-sectional design, the study could not determine whether the associations came before infection or resulted from infection, and neither effector/memory subsets nor HPV-specific T cells were isolated.

Every participant had a single incident cervical HPV16 infection, and prevalent HPV16 infections were excluded. Cervical HPV DNA was detected with MY09/MY11 PCR, and genotyping was done with dot-blot hybridization. Fifteen mL of heparinized blood were centrifuged, and the buffy coat was aliquoted, frozen at -30°C, then stored at -80°C. QIAGEN kits were used to extract genomic DNA from buffy coat specimens. The TCR was taken from a woman aged 18 to 69 with a cervical HPV16 infection that either progressed to CIN3+ or cleared (not recorded which). Sequenced: blood buffy coat. In this chain, TRBV20-1 is recombined with TRBJ2-7; 13 bases in the junction line up with TRBD2. CDR3 DNA (partial): TGCAGTGCAACTAGCGGGAGGGCCTTGAACGAG. This encodes CSATSGRALNE. The full CDR3 is CSATSGRALNEQYF.